This TCR beta chain derives from a study of vaccination and CD4 T cells after COVID-19. About the research overall: In culture, cells were exposed to overlapping spike peptides from SARS-CoV-2, HCoV-NL63, HCoV-OC43 and HCoV-229E.

The time point is: late sampling 161 to 241 days after vaccination in a few convalescent patients. Treatment reported: roughly 10-day PBMC culture with coronavirus spike peptide pools or control peptides (ViraFEST assay). The Oncomine TCR Beta short-read assay was what sequenced the DNA obtained from cultured CD4+ T cells. In this case, cultured CD4+ T cells provided the extracted genomic DNA. From the PCR reads, TCRdb called clonotypes with MiXCR, one entry per CDR3 protein. Of 20,000 to 30,000 distinct CDR3 sequences listed, approximately 28% are singletons. V was trimmed by 0 bases and J by 1 base, leaving 12 bases between them. Germline CDR1 is MGHRA and CDR2 is YSYEKL. The length of the CDR3 is 16 residues. A word on this clonotype: The antigen is undetermined.

The receptor's source is a human donor who had recovered from COVID-19. The chain has TRBV4-1 and TRBJ2-5; TRBD1 might be the D (7 bases). The starting material was CD4+ T cells from blood, cultured in vitro, obtained about 7 months after SARS-CoV-2 vaccination. The CDR3: CASSQEPGGSQETQYF. CDR3 nucleotide sequence: TGCGCCAGCAGCCAAGAACCAGGGGGGAGCCAAGAGACCCAGTACTTC.